This TCR beta chain was sequenced in a study of blood T cells in healthy people across ages. Findings of the study overall: Long-lived donors exceeded aged donors in naive CD4+ cells and diversity.

In regard to this clonotype: Its antigen remains unknown.

Germline V lookup: CDR1 SQVTM, CDR2 ANQGSEA. The CDR3 length is 14 residues. Alongside a J-beta primer mix, a sample-barcoded 5' primer served in a second PCR lasting roughly 6 to 12 cycles. Each cDNA molecule carried a tag from a template-switch adaptor that contained 12 random nucleotides. Via MiXCR, TCRdb re-called the 5' RACE reads, giving one row per CDR3 protein. This table holds fewer than 2 million distinct CDR3 sequences, about two fifths found once. The chain couples TRBV29-1 to TRBJ2-4; 8 positions match TRBD2. The J call may not be correct, given that the DNA end is closer to TRBJ2-7. The TCR comes from a human donor in good health. The specimen sequenced was blood. CDR3 sequence reads: CSVSTSAYSYEQYF. The DNA for the CDR3 is TGCAGCGTCTCGACTAGCGCTTACTCCTACGAGCAGTACTTC.